These 6 T cell receptor beta chains were all obtained from the same sample, sequenced in a study of CD8+CD57+ T cells in acquired aplastic anemia. Patients selected for sequencing had displayed CD8+CD57+ cell expansion by flow cytometry. Genomic DNA templated the TCR beta VDJ and CDR3 profiling. TCRdb recomputed calls from the reads with MiXCR, one row per CDR3 protein. The table lists just over 200,000 distinct CDR3 sequences, about 60% of them singletons. Sequencing was done on a sample of sorted CD4+, CD8+, or CD8+CD57+ T cells (not recorded which) from PBMCs. Receptor source: a human donor with aplastic anemia.

This clonotype was picked up one time. The chain uses TRBV7-9 and TRBJ2-1; a possible D gene is TRBD1 (6 bases). Germline V gene sequence: CDR1 SEHNR, CDR2 FQNEAQ (reference sequence). With 5 bases removed from V and 2 bases from J, the gap between germline ends came to 13 bases. The CDR3 totals 15 residues. The CDR3 nucleotides are TGTGCCAGCAGCCAAACAGGGAGCACCTACAATGAGCAGTTCTTC. It codes for CASSQTGSTYNEQFF.

The chain recombines TRBV5-1 with TRBJ1-2; 7 bases map to TRBD1. V trimming: 4 bases; J trimming: 4 bases; junction bases outside the gene matches: 10. The CDR3 length is 15 residues. Germline V lookup: CDR1 SGHRS, CDR2 YFSETQ. Written as DNA, the CDR3 is TGCGCCAGCAGCCGTTCCCGGGACAGCAGCTATGGCTACACCTTC. This encodes CASSRSRDSSYGYTF.

This clonotype was found a few times. The chain joins TRBV10-3 to TRBJ2-5; 9 bases are shared with TRBD2. CDR1 ENHRY and CDR2 SYGVKD come from the germline V gene. This CDR3 has 14 residues. Trimming removed 4 bases from V and 3 bases from J; junction bases left unmatched: 3. CDR3 sequence: CAISGRGGEETQYF. In DNA form, the CDR3 reads TGTGCCATCAGTGGGCGGGGGGGCGAAGAGACCCAGTACTTC.

V and J are TRBV5-1 and TRBJ1-6, with D perhaps matching TRBD1 (5 bases). The CDR3 sequence is 14 residues long. The V and J ends lost 4 bases and 5 bases respectively, with 10 bases between them. Germline CDR1 and CDR2: SGHRS and YFSETQ. The CDR3 nucleotides are TGCGCCAGCAGCCCTGGACAAGATAATTCACCCCTCCACTTT. Encoded protein: CASSPGQDNSPLHF.

V usage is TRBV7-3 and J usage is TRBJ2-5; D is undetermined. Germline V gene data show CDR1 as SGHTA and CDR2 as FQGTGA. Trimming cost V 8 bases and J 5 bases, with 15 bases left between them. This CDR3 comprises 13 residues. The CDR3 DNA is TGTGCCAGCCATGAGCGCCTAGAGGAGACCCAGTACTTC. It is translated as CASHERLEETQYF.

The rearrangement links TRBV7-3 to TRBJ2-6; D not certain. Trimming removed 5 bases at V and 2 bases at J, with 13 bases between. The length of the CDR3 is 16 residues. Germline V gene sequence: CDR1 SGHTA, CDR2 FQGTGA. In nucleotides, the CDR3 is TGTGCCAGCAGCGCCCCCTCTGGGGCTGGGGCCAACGTCCTGACTTTC. Translating gives CASSAPSGAGANVLTF.